The T cell receptor (beta chain) described here comes from a study of blood T cell repertoires in COVID-19. Study as a whole: Collection of acute and convalescent COVID-19 samples took place in the United States, Italy and Spain. In each case, the material was cDNA or gDNA derived from T cells, B-cell-depleted T cells, or PBMCs.

Germline V gene data show CDR1 as MNHEY and CDR2 as SVGAGI. Deletions cut 7 bases from V and 7 bases from J, with 13 bases between. This CDR3 has 13 amino acids. Original analysis: The assay estimated nucleated cells by amplifying reference gene primers. Profiling relied on immunoSEQ multiplex PCR, and the TCRdb table lists in-frame clones only, not all of them. That table supplies the V and J calls and clone size; D and trimming were determined from the DNA. The data show 120,000 or so clones, with roughly 74% seen just once and roughly 5.5% held by the top ten. This sequence was found in a man between 60 and 75 years old with acute or convalescent COVID-19. This rearrangement joins TRBV6-5 to TRBJ1-4; tentatively, D is TRBD1 (5 bases). Sequences were obtained from peripheral blood. The CDR3 DNA is TGTGCCAGCATATTCCAGGGAGGTGAAAAACTGTTTTTT. The encoded protein is CASIFQGGEKLFF.